The present T cell receptor (beta chain) was sequenced within a study of T cells in Graves' hyperthyroidism and ophthalmopathy (dated by TCRdb to 2018 to 2020). As for the study more broadly: Peripheral blood samples were taken at initial diagnosis, before any treatment was given. To identify TCR V-J signatures that set the groups apart, the researchers used a discovery cohort of more than 95 patients, made up of roughly 40 with Graves' ophthalmopathy and 57 with stable Graves' hyperthyroidism. An independent validation cohort of about 20 hyperthyroidism patients and over 15 patients who later progressed to ophthalmopathy tested prospective prediction of ophthalmopathy. For training and testing, the 100 or so patients in the discovery cohort were randomly divided in a 7:3 ratio. The study also compared thyroid tissue and blood T-cell repertoires from about 6 Graves' hyperthyroidism patients. Following sampling, methimazole starting at 30 mg daily was given to hyperthyroidism patients, and high-dose intravenous methylprednisolone was given to ophthalmopathy patients. The paper reports TCR Vbeta CDR3 sequencing of approximately 140 peripheral blood samples: approximately 43 ophthalmopathy, over 70 hyperthyroidism and around 17 progressor patients.

Stable Graves' hyperthyroidism was defined as no progression to ophthalmopathy during 18 months of follow-up. The hyperthyroidism patients were between 18 and 65 years old and newly diagnosed, with a disease duration of less than 2 months. Exclusion was applied to patients with uncontrolled infections, other autoimmune diseases, pregnancy or lactation. Clinical symptoms, serum thyroxine and TRAb, thyroid ultrasound, and orbital computed tomography formed the basis for the diagnoses. PBMCs were separated from 10 ml of fresh peripheral blood using Ficoll-Paque density gradient centrifugation. Trizol reagent was used to extract total RNA, and RNA quality was then checked on an Agilent 2100 Bioanalyzer. The TCR beta CDR3 regions were amplified from the RNA transcripts. A first-round RT-PCR of the TCR CDR3 used the HTBI primer set with the Qiagen OneStep RT-PCR kit. Libraries were constructed in a second round of multiplex PCR, after which size selection and purification were performed. Libraries were sequenced paired-end with 100 bp reads on an Illumina HiSeq2000. Per the authors' processing: Raw data were processed with SOAPnuke, discarding reads with adapters, uncalled bases, mean Phred below 15, or no exact constant-primer or identifier match. COPE v1.2.5 was used to merge the high-quality paired reads, and each unique nucleotide sequence was defined as a clonotype. Clonotypes were aligned to IMGT TRBV, TRBD and TRBJ reference segments using MiTCR v1.1. Analysis was restricted to V-J combinations with a frequency above 0.0001, which covered roughly 99% of repertoires. The TCS score was defined as F50 (clonal expansion) divided by E x V (chaos), with BLOSUM62-based TCRdist calculated between CDR3 peptides within each V-J. Welch's t-statistics and random forest reduced roughly 500 V-J features to roughly 13, which were used in a naive Bayes classifier (R e1071). In TCRdb, the public reads were trimmed at Q25 with fastp and aligned with MiXCR, with productive beta chains retained. Rows matching on CDR3 protein sequence are summarized as one entry with the most common DNA and genes. The V and J calls were not made by the authors but by TCRdb's processing. The sample contains over 500,000 distinct CDR3 sequences, 13% to 15% of them found a single time. Together, the top ten hold approximately 13% of the sample.

This clonotype was detected ten times or more. Its antigen is currently not known. The record has no base qualities; no much larger clone is one base away. The CDR3 covers 13 residues, taking in both the cysteine and the phenylalanine. Just CDR3 DNA is preserved here, 39 bases in frame from base 1. CDR1 and CDR2 are drawn from the germline V gene: SNHLY, FYNNEI. Relative to germline, V is 1 base shorter and J is 4 bases shorter, with 7 bases between their ends. Study-wide conclusions, independent of this receptor: No statistical method was used to fix the sample size in advance, and group allocation was not hidden from the investigators. In validation, the model predicted progression to ophthalmopathy with about 71% sensitivity and 72% to 85% specificity, a median of 6.5 months before onset. Ophthalmopathy was separated from stable hyperthyroidism by a 13 V-J signature model, with around 90% sensitivity and 81% to 82% specificity obtained in cross-validation and 80%/75% obtained in testing. Most expanded thyroid clonotypes (frequency above 0.001) were also detected in blood, suggesting blood repertoires may reflect thyroid immune responses.

The chain employs TRBV2 and TRBJ1-1; no confident D gene assignment can be made. The sample consisted of blood. This clonotype originated in a woman aged 40 to 50 with Graves' hyperthyroidism. The CDR3 protein: CASSEEQTTEAFF. The sequenced DNA is TGTGCCAGCAGTGAAGAACAGACCACTGAAGCTTTCTTT.